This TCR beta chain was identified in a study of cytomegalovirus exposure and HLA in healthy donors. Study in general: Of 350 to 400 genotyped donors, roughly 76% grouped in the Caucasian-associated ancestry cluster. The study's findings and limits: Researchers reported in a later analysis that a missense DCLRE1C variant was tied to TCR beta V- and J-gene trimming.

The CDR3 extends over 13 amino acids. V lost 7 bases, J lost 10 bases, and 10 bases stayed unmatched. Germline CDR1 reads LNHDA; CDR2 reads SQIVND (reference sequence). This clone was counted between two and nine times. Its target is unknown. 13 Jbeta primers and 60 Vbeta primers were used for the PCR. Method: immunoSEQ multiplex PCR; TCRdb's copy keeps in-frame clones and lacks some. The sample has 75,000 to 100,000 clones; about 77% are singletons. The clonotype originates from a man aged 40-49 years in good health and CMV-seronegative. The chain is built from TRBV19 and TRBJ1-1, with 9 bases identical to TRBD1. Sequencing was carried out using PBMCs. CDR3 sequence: CASKERDRVVAFF. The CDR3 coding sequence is TGTGCCAGTAAAGAGAGGGACAGGGTTGTAGCTTTCTTT.